These T cell receptor beta chains were read from a single sample in a study of regulatory T cells in long-lasting Graves disease. TCRdb itself ran the multiplex PCR reads through MiXCR, one entry per CDR3 protein. Of approximately 400,000 distinct CDR3 sequences in the sample, around a quarter were seen once. This specimen consisted of peripheral blood mononuclear cells (PBMCs), obtained when the disease was refractory, from a patient treated with antithyroid drugs. The receptors derive from a female donor with Graves disease. The CDR3 runs from the conserved cysteine through the conserved F or W. Fields, in order: CDR3 DNA, CDR3 protein, clone size, V gene, D gene, J gene. A D gene is named only where the DNA matches it firmly. Some rows have no size entry. The others give once, few or many, or a class for an expanded clone.

TGTGCCAGCAGTTTCAGGGGGGGAATTAGGCAAGAGACCCAGTACTTC,CASSFRGGIRQETQYF,NA,TRBV6-5,NA,TRBJ2-5
TGTGCCAGCAGCCAAGAGTGGACAGGAATTGGTGAAAAACTGTTTTTT,CASSQEWTGIGEKLFF,NA,TRBV4-2,TRBD1,TRBJ1-4
TGTGCCACCAGTGATTCCGGACTAGCGGGGGCCGGGGGCACCGGGGAGCTGTTTTTT,CATSDSGLAGAGGTGELFF,NA,TRBV24-1,TRBD2,TRBJ2-2
TGTGCCAGCAGCTTAGCGCCTCGGGCGGGAGGTTCAGAGACCCAGTACTTC,CASSLAPRAGGSETQYF,many,TRBV7-8,TRBD2,TRBJ2-5
TGCAGTGCGATCTTCGGGGGGAACACCGGGGAGCTGTTTTTT,CSAIFGGNTGELFF,few,TRBV20-1,NA,TRBJ2-2
TGTGCCAGCAGCTTAGGAGGACTAGCGGGAGGGCCGAGAGAGCAGTACTTC,CASSLGGLAGGPREQYF,few,TRBV11-2,TRBD2,TRBJ2-7
TGTGCCACCTTTGGACAGGAAGATGGCTACACCTTC,CATFGQEDGYTF,few,TRBV24-1,TRBD1,TRBJ1-2
TGTGCCAGCAGCCATCCCGGGGAGCAGTACTTC,CASSHPGEQYF,few,TRBV6-2/TRBV6-3,NA,TRBJ2-7
TGTGCCAGCAGCGGACCGGGACAGGGGAACGAAAAACTGTTTTTT,CASSGPGQGNEKLFF,many,TRBV7-2,TRBD1,TRBJ1-4
TGTGCCAGCAGCAATTTTCAGGGAGGCTACACCTTC,CASSNFQGGYTF,many,TRBV28,NA,TRBJ1-2
TGTGCCAGCAGTTACTCGTCCCGCAGGGAGACTAACTATGGCTACACCTTC,CASSYSSRRETNYGYTF,many,TRBV6-5,NA,TRBJ1-2
TGTGCCACCAGTGATTCGAATCCCGCTGGTTCTAAGCAGTACTTC,CATSDSNPAGSKQYF,few,TRBV24-1,NA,TRBJ2-7
TGTGCCAGCAGCTCTCCGGGACAGGGGGCTTCCGAGCAGTACTTC,CASSSPGQGASEQYF,few,TRBV7-9,TRBD1,TRBJ2-7
TGTGCCAGCAGCAGGGGGCTAGCGTTCGAGCAGTACTTC,CASSRGLAFEQYF,many,TRBV28,TRBD1,TRBJ2-7
TGCAGTGCTAGAGACCCAAATAGCGGGGACTCCTACGAGCAGTACTTC,CSARDPNSGDSYEQYF,NA,TRBV20-1,TRBD2,TRBJ2-7
TGTGCCACCAGCAGGGATGGACAGAACTATAATTCACCCCTCCACTTT,CATSRDGQNYNSPLHF,many,TRBV15,NA,TRBJ1-6
TGTGCCTCCCCAGAAGGGTATGAGACTGAAGCTTTCTTT,CASPEGYETEAFF,NA,TRBV19,NA,TRBJ1-1
TGTGCCAGTAGTATCAGCGACGGGGGGAAGTACTATGGCTACACCTTC,CASSISDGGKYYGYTF,NA,TRBV19,NA,TRBJ1-2
TGTGCCAGCAGCCCCGGGACAGGGAATAACTATGGCTACACCTTC,CASSPGTGNNYGYTF,few,TRBV3-1,TRBD1,TRBJ1-2
TGTGCCAGCAGCTTAAGAGGCCCTGGGGCCAACGTCCTGACTTTC,CASSLRGPGANVLTF,NA,TRBV7-3,NA,TRBJ2-6
TGTGCCACCAGTGCTGGAGGTTTCTCCCTAGACGAGCAGTACTTC,CATSAGGFSLDEQYF,few,TRBV24-1,NA,TRBJ2-7
TGTGCCAGCAGTCACCCCGGGGGGCTAGCGGGAAGTATTGGGCGGGGGGTTGAGCAGTTCTTC,CASSHPGGLAGSIGRGVEQFF,few,TRBV7-8,TRBD2,TRBJ2-1
TGCAGTGCATCCAACCCCCGGGACAGGGTTAACAATAGCAATCAGCCCCAGCATTTT,CSASNPRDRVNNSNQPQHF,NA,TRBV20-1,TRBD1,TRBJ1-5
TGCGCCAGCAGCAGGACCGGGACTGAGAACACTGAAGCTTTCTTT,CASSRTGTENTEAFF,NA,TRBV5-1,NA,TRBJ1-1
TGTGCCAGCAGCATGCAGTCCTACGAGCAGTACTTC,CASSMQSYEQYF,many,TRBV2,NA,TRBJ2-7
TGCAGCGTTGACCTAGCGGGAGCAGGCGATACGCAGTATTTT,CSVDLAGAGDTQYF,NA,TRBV29-1,TRBD2,TRBJ2-3
TGTGCCAGCAGCTTGGGATCTGGCACTGAAGCTTTCTTT,CASSLGSGTEAFF,many,TRBV5-8,NA,TRBJ1-1
TGCAGTGCTAGAGTAGGGGCCCTCGGAACCAAAAACATTCAGTACTTC,CSARVGALGTKNIQYF,few,TRBV20-1,NA,TRBJ2-4
TGTGCCAGCAGTTTTGGACTAGACAAAAACATTCAGTACTTC,CASSFGLDKNIQYF,NA,TRBV6-5,TRBD2,TRBJ2-4
TGTGCCAGCTTCCACAGTGGCAAAAACATTCAGTACTTC,CASFHSGKNIQYF,NA,TRBV6-2/TRBV6-3,NA,TRBJ2-4
TGTGCCAGCAGCCCGCCCGGGACCACTGGGGCCAACGTCCTGACTTTC,CASSPPGTTGANVLTF,many,TRBV28,NA,TRBJ2-6
TGTGCCAGCGCCCCGGGAGGTTGGGCCAAAAACATTCAGTACTTC,CASAPGGWAKNIQYF,many,TRBV28,TRBD2,TRBJ2-4
TGTGCCAGCAGCTTCAGTCCTAGCGGGAGGACAGATACGCAGTATTTT,CASSFSPSGRTDTQYF,few,TRBV13,TRBD2,TRBJ2-3
TGTGCCAGCAGTCGCCCATGGCCCTACGAGCAGTACTTC,CASSRPWPYEQYF,few,TRBV6-1,NA,TRBJ2-7
TGTGCCAGCAGCGAGGGACTTAGGGCGAACACTGAAGCTTTCTTT,CASSEGLRANTEAFF,NA,TRBV5-4,NA,TRBJ1-1
TGTGCCAGCAGTACCAGGACAGCCGGGGGGCTGTTTTTT,CASSTRTAGGLFF,NA,TRBV2,NA,TRBJ2-2
TGTGCCAGCAGCCAAGATTCCTCGTTTCCTCGGTTT,CASSQDSSFPRF,NA,TRBV14,NA,TRBJ1-6
TGCAGTGCTAACGGGGACAGGGCAGAGACCCAGTACTTC,CSANGDRAETQYF,NA,TRBV20-1,TRBD1,TRBJ2-5
TGTGCCAGCAGCTTAGACAGGAGGCCGGTCACCGGGGAGCTGTTTTTT,CASSLDRRPVTGELFF,NA,TRBV7-2,NA,TRBJ2-2
TGCAGCGTTGAAGGGATGGGCACTGAAGCTTTCTTT,CSVEGMGTEAFF,few,TRBV29-1,NA,TRBJ1-1
TGTGCCAGCAGTTACTCGGTGTCCGGGAACACTGAAGCTTTCTTT,CASSYSVSGNTEAFF,many,TRBV6-2/TRBV6-3,NA,TRBJ1-1
TGTGCCAGCAGTCCAGACGGAAGGTACCAAGAGACCCAGTACTTC,CASSPDGRYQETQYF,many,TRBV12-3/TRBV12-4,NA,TRBJ2-5
TGTGCCAGCAGCTCAATCGGGAGGACCCAGGGAGAGACCCAGTACTTC,CASSSIGRTQGETQYF,few,TRBV27,TRBD2,TRBJ2-5
TGTGCCAGCACCTCCCAACCCGGGGGTGGATTAGGCTCTGGGGCCAACGTCCTGACTTTC,CASTSQPGGGLGSGANVLTF,many,TRBV27,NA,TRBJ2-6
TGTGCCAGCAGTTCTCTCCGGGCCGATAGGCTTAGGTTGGACGGCTACACCTTC,CASSSLRADRLRLDGYTF,many,TRBV27,NA,TRBJ1-2
TGTGCCAGCAGCCCAGAGGGGACAGTTCCCTACGAGCAGTACTTC,CASSPEGTVPYEQYF,many,TRBV7-2,TRBD1,TRBJ2-7
TGTGCCAGCAGCTTACCCGAAGCCGGGGAGCTGTTTTTT,CASSLPEAGELFF,NA,TRBV11-2,NA,TRBJ2-2
TGTGCCAGCTCACCGGACAGGGCTGAAGCTTTCTTT,CASSPDRAEAFF,NA,TRBV18,TRBD1,TRBJ1-1
TGTGCCAGCAGTGACTCGGCGATAGCGGCTCCACCGTACAATGAGCAGTTCTTC,CASSDSAIAAPPYNEQFF,NA,TRBV6-1,NA,TRBJ2-1
TGTGCCAGCAGTGGGGACTCTGTAGATACGCAGTATTTT,CASSGDSVDTQYF,NA,TRBV12-3/TRBV12-4,NA,TRBJ2-3
TGTGCCAGCAGCCGTGATCCCCTGAGCTCCTACGAGCAGTACTTC,CASSRDPLSSYEQYF,many,TRBV11-1,NA,TRBJ2-7